The rows below give T cell receptor beta chains drawn from one sample of a study of blood T cell repertoires in COVID-19. TCRdb's table, derived via immunoSEQ multiplex PCR, lists solely in-frame clones and lacks some. The sample has 65,000 to 80,000 clones; 90% to 95% are singletons. The sample was peripheral blood. The source of these receptors is a human donor in a cohort sampled during active COVID-19. CDR3s include the opening cysteine and the closing phenylalanine or tryptophan. Fields, in order: D gene, clone size, V gene, J gene, CDR3 DNA, CDR3 protein. A D gene is named only where the DNA matches it firmly. The listing skips clone size in some rows; elsewhere it reads once, few, many or a size class.

NA	NA	TRBV10-3	TRBJ1-5	TGTGCCATCAGTGGTGAGAATCAGCCCCAGCATTTT	CAISGENQPQHF
NA	NA	TRBV7-9	TRBJ2-3	TGTGCCAGCAGCGGGCCAGAGTGGGATACGCAGTATTTT	CASSGPEWDTQYF
NA	NA	TRBV29-1	TRBJ1-1	TGCAGCGCCGCTATCCCTTTGGGGGCCAACACTGAAGCTTTCTTT	CSAAIPLGANTEAFF
NA	NA	TRBV18	TRBJ1-2	TGTGCCAGCTCACCGTCCGTGACAGGAGATGGCTACACCTTC	CASSPSVTGDGYTF
TRBD1	NA	TRBV6-5	TRBJ2-5	TGTGCCAGCAGTTACACAACAGGGGTTCAGGAGACCCAGTACTTC	CASSYTTGVQETQYF
TRBD1	NA	TRBV7-2	TRBJ1-1	TGTGCCAGCAGCTTAGCACTGGACAGGTCCACTGAAGCTTTCTTT	CASSLALDRSTEAFF
NA	once	TRBV11-2	TRBJ2-5	TGTGCCAGCAGCTACCCCAGTCTAGAGACCCAGTACTTC	CASSYPSLETQYF
NA	few	TRBV9	TRBJ2-7	TGTGCCAGCAGCGCCGGACACCCCTACGAGCAGTACTTC	CASSAGHPYEQYF
NA	NA	TRBV7-3	TRBJ2-3	TGTGCCAGCAGCTCTAGACCTGGCAGGGTGTATTTT	CASSSRPGRVYF
TRBD2	NA	TRBV25-1	TRBJ2-7	TGTGCCAGCAGTGAGGGATGGGGGGGACTGGAAGAGCAGTACTTC	CASSEGWGGLEEQYF
TRBD1	once	TRBV7-2	TRBJ2-7	TGTGCCAGCAGCTTCTCGACAGGGGACCCCTACGAGCAGTACTTC	CASSFSTGDPYEQYF
NA	NA	TRBV3-1/TRBV3-2	TRBJ2-6	TGTGCCAGCAGAAGACAGAGCTCTGGGGCCAACGTCCTGACTTTC	CASRRQSSGANVLTF
NA	NA	TRBV5-4	TRBJ1-1	TGTGCCAGCAGCAGGGGTTTCGACACTGAAGCTTTCTTT	CASSRGFDTEAFF
NA	NA	TRBV20-1	TRBJ2-1	TGCAGTGCTAGTACGACTATAAACTTCTATGAGCAGTTCTTC	CSASTTINFYEQFF
NA	NA	TRBV7-9	TRBJ2-1	TGTGCCAGCAGCTCCTATAGCGGTCTGGATGAGCAGTTCTTC	CASSSYSGLDEQFF
TRBD2	once	TRBV5-4	TRBJ2-3	TGTGCCAGCAGCTTATGGCTAGCGGGGGGCCCAGGCACAGATACGCAGTATTTT	CASSLWLAGGPGTDTQYF
TRBD1	NA	TRBV18	TRBJ1-4	TGTGCCAGCTCAAGGGGGCCTCCTAATGAAAAACTGTTTTTT	CASSRGPPNEKLFF
NA	NA	TRBV5-4	TRBJ1-4	TGTGCCAGCAGCTTTCGTTTTCTTTCAGGGACTAATGAAAAACTGTTTTTT	CASSFRFLSGTNEKLFF
NA	NA	TRBV5-6	TRBJ1-2	TGTGCCAGCAGCTCCACAGGGAACTATGGCTACACCTTC	CASSSTGNYGYTF
TRBD1	NA	TRBV19	TRBJ1-6	TGTGCCAGTAGCCGGGACAGGGATAATTCACCCCTCCACTTT	CASSRDRDNSPLHF
NA	once	TRBV7-2	TRBJ2-7	TGTGCCAGCAGCTTAAGGACACGTTCCTACGAGCAGTACTTC	CASSLRTRSYEQYF
NA	NA	TRBV11-3	TRBJ1-3	TGTGCCAGCAGCTCCGGACAGAACTCTGGAAACACCATATATTTT	CASSSGQNSGNTIYF
NA	NA	TRBV6-5	TRBJ1-1	TGTGCCATCCGGACAGTAGGAACTGAAGCTTTCTTT	CAIRTVGTEAFF
NA	NA	TRBV7-9	TRBJ1-4	TGTGCCAGCAGCCTGATGGAGCAAGGTGAAAAACTGTTTTTT	CASSLMEQGEKLFF
TRBD1	NA	TRBV6-2/TRBV6-3	TRBJ1-6	TGTGCCAGCAGTCCCGTCGACAGGGGCTCCTATAATTCACCCCTCCACTTT	CASSPVDRGSYNSPLHF
NA	NA	TRBV7-2	TRBJ2-2	TGTGCCAGCAGTTACCAGGCCTCGAGCACCGGGGAGCTGTTTTTT	CASSYQASSTGELFF
TRBD2	once	TRBV19	TRBJ2-1	TGTGCCAGTACCCCGACTAGCGGGGGGCCCTCCTACAATGAGCAGTTCTTC	CASTPTSGGPSYNEQFF
NA	NA	TRBV6-2/TRBV6-3	TRBJ2-7	TGTGCCAGCAGTCGACTACCCTCCTACGAGCAGTACTTC	CASSRLPSYEQYF
TRBD2	NA	TRBV6-2/TRBV6-3	TRBJ2-7	TGTGCCAGCACCCCGCCCGGGACTAGAGTCTGGCAGTACTTC	CASTPPGTRVWQYF
NA	NA	TRBV7-2	TRBJ2-7	TGTGCCAGCAGAAAAGGGGGTTCCTACGAGCAGTACTTC	CASRKGGSYEQYF
NA	NA	TRBV21-1	TRBJ1-1	TGTGCCAGCAGCAGGGGACAGGGACAGGCTTTCTTT	CASSRGQGQAFF
NA	NA	TRBV7-9	TRBJ1-1	TGTGCCAGCAGCCTACAGCAACAGGGGAACACTGAAGCTTTCTTT	CASSLQQQGNTEAFF
TRBD1	NA	TRBV5-4	TRBJ2-7	TGTGCCAGCAGCTTGGGACAGGGTGTCTACGAGCAGTACTTC	CASSLGQGVYEQYF